This T cell receptor (beta chain) was retrieved from a study of blood T cell repertoires in COVID-19. In the study overall: From T cells, B-cell-depleted T cells, or PBMCs came the material, which was cDNA or gDNA.

Source study methods: Reference gene primer amplification yielded estimated nucleated cell counts. Assay used: immunoSEQ multiplex PCR; TCRdb lists only in-frame clones, some missing. V and J calls and clone size are given by that table; D and trimming were obtained from the DNA. Of roughly 250,000 clones detected, around 83% appear once; the ten largest clones hold more than 6.5%. Trimming cost V 10 bases and J 4 bases, with 13 bases left between them. The CDR3 runs to 12 residues. CDR1 is ENHRY and CDR2 is SYGVKD in the germline V gene. The chain joins TRBV10-3 to TRBJ1-1, with D perhaps TRBD1 (6 bases). The sequencing input was peripheral blood. The sequence came from a man in his forties with active or convalescent COVID-19. The CDR3 protein is CATQGGGTEAFF. CDR3 DNA sequence: TGTGCCACCCAGGGAGGGGGCACTGAAGCTTTCTTT.